This T cell receptor (beta chain) was recorded in a study of molecular identifiers for immune sequencing clone quantification. Sorting was used to obtain naive CD8 T cells (CD8+CD4-CCR7+CD45RA+). This clonotype was detected only a few times. TCRdb fed the PCR reads into MiXCR, producing one record per CDR3 protein. Counted here are approximately 550,000 distinct CDR3 sequences, about 25% occurring once; the ten biggest clones make up roughly 0.79%. The CDR3 loop spans 12 amino acids. Germline trimming cut 6 bases from V and 7 bases from J; bases unmatched to any gene: 3. Per the germline V gene, CDR1 is MNHNY and CDR2 is SVGAGI (reference sequence).

The chain carries TRBV6-6 and TRBJ1-1, with 9 nucleotides matching TRBD1. Sequences were obtained from naive CD8+ T cells from blood, with Jurkat cell RNA spiked in. As for subset: FACS-sorted CD8+CD4-CCR7+CD45RA+ naive T cells. The source is a human donor in good health. Some libraries in this study had Jurkat cell RNA spiked in. DNA for the CDR3: TGTGCCAGCAGCCCGGGACAGGGTGAAGCTTTCTTT. Amino acid sequence: CASSPGQGEAFF.